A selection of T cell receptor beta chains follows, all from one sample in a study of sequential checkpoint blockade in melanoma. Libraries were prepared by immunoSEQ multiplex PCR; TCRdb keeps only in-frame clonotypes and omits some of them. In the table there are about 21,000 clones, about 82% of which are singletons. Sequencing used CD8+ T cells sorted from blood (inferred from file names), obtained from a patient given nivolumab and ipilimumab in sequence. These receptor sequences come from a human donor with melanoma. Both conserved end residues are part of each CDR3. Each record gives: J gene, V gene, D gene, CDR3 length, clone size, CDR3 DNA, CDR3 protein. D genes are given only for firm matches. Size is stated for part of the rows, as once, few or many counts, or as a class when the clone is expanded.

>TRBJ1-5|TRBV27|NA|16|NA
TGTGCCAGCAGTTCGACCTACAGCCCTTTCAATCAGCCCCAGCATTTT
CASSSTYSPFNQPQHF
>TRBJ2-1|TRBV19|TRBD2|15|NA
TGTGCCAGTAGCCTGTGGGGGGCTAGCGGGCGTGAGCAGTTCTTC
CASSLWGASGREQFF
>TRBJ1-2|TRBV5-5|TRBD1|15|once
TGTGCCAGCAGCCCAGGACAGGGCGAGGGCTATGGCTACACCTTC
CASSPGQGEGYGYTF
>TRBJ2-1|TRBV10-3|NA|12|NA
TGTGCCATCGATGGAGGGGGGGGCGAGCAGTTCTTC
CAIDGGGGEQFF
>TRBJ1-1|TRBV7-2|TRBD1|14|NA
TGTGCCAGCAGCTTAAAAGGGTGGGACAGTGAAGCTTTCTTT
CASSLKGWDSEAFF
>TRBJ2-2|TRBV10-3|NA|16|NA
TGTGCCATCAGTGATTTCGGGGGAGGGGGCACCGGGGAGCTGTTTTTT
CAISDFGGGGTGELFF
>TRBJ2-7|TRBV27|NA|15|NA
TGTGCCAGCAGTTCACCGGGCCCAGGGGCACGCGAGCAGTACTTC
CASSSPGPGAREQYF
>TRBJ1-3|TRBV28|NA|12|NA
TGTGCCAGCAGCCTTACGGGGAACACCATATATTTT
CASSLTGNTIYF
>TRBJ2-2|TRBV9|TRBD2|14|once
TGTGCCAGCAGCGTAGGACTCGGAGGGAGGGTGCTGTTTTTT
CASSVGLGGRVLFF
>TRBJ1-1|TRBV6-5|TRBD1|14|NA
TGTGCCAGCAGCCCTGGACAGGGGTACACTGAAGCTTTCTTT
CASSPGQGYTEAFF
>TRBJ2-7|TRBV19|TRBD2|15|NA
TGTGCCAGTAGTATATGGCTAGCGGGTAACTACGAGCAGTACTTC
CASSIWLAGNYEQYF
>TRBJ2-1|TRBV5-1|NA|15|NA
TGCGCCAGCAGCTTGTGGGACCAGGGGGGCAATGAGCAGTTCTTC
CASSLWDQGGNEQFF
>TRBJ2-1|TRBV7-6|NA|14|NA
TGTGCCAGCAGCTCCTTACTTTCCTACAATGAGCAGTTCTTC
CASSSLLSYNEQFF
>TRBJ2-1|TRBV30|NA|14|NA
TGTGCCTGGAGTGTTCGGGAGTCCTACAATGAGCAGTTCTTC
CAWSVRESYNEQFF
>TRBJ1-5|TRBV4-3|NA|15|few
TGCGCCAGCAGCCAAGATTGGTCGGGGTTTCAGCCCCAGCATTTT
CASSQDWSGFQPQHF
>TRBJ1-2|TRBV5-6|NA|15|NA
TGTGCCAGCAGCTTCGGGGTCAAAATAAACTATGGCTACACCTTC
CASSFGVKINYGYTF
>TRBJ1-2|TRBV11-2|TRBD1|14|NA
TGTGCCAGCAGCCTTACAGGGGCTTTCTATGGCTACACCTTC
CASSLTGAFYGYTF
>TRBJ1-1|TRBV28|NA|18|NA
TGTGCCAGCAGTTTGGATTTATGGTCAACGGGTACGAACACTGAAGCTTTCTTT
CASSLDLWSTGTNTEAFF
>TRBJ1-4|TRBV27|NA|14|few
TGTGCCAGCAGTGTGGACGGGATTAATGAAAAACTGTTTTTT
CASSVDGINEKLFF
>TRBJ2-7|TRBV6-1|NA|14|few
TGTGCCAGCAGTGAACGAAGCCCCGTCTACGAGCAGTACTTC
CASSERSPVYEQYF
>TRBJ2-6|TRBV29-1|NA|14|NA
TGCAGCGTTGTGGACAGCTCTGGGGCCAACGTCCTGACTTTC
CSVVDSSGANVLTF
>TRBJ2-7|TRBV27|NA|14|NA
TGTGCCAGCAGCCGCGGACATACCGTCGACGAGCAGTACTTC
CASSRGHTVDEQYF